This TCR beta chain was retrieved from a study of blood T cells in healthy people across ages. Whole-study results and caveats: Donor CMV infection status was unknown, possibly confounding age-related changes in expanded clonotypes.

The ends lost 1 base at V and 4 bases at J; junction bases unmatched: 7. The germline CDR1 and CDR2 sequences are SGHKS and YYEKEE (reference sequence). This CDR3 is 18 amino acids long. About this clonotype: As yet, its antigen is unknown.

A J-beta primer mix and a sample-barcoded 5' primer were used in a second PCR of roughly 7 to 12 cycles. Every cDNA molecule carried a tag from a template-switch adaptor bearing 12 random nucleotides. Each CDR3 protein is one row after TCRdb ran MiXCR on the 5' RACE reads. The data show 1.5 million to 2 million distinct CDR3 sequences, under 30% seen once. The chain employs TRBV5-5 and TRBJ2-6; 11 nucleotides line up with TRBD1. The sample consisted of blood. The TCR comes from a woman aged 30 to 39 in good health. CDR3 region: CASSLIGTGGSGANVLTF. As DNA, the CDR3 is TGTGCCAGCAGCTTGATAGGGACAGGGGGTTCCGGGGCCAACGTCCTGACTTTC.